The 22 T cell receptor beta chains listed next were all sequenced from one sample in a study of CD8+ T cells in alopecia areata. Sample treatment: oral pan-JAK inhibitor, 5-10 mg twice daily. cDNA prepared by RNA extraction and subsequent reverse transcription served as the template for sequencing. The repertoire was sequenced with immunoSEQ multiplex PCR; TCRdb's copy has only in-frame clones and lacks some. The profile shows about 180,000 clones, 53% of them singletons. Here the sequenced sample was CD8+ T cells sorted from blood, taken at week 24, from a patient treated with tofacitinib. These receptors were collected from a human donor with alopecia areata.

This clone occurred a few times. The J gene is TRBJ2-1, the V gene TRBV19, with a weak D call TRBD2 (6 bases). Trimming took off 1 base at V and 7 bases at J, with 8 bases between the two ends. CDR3 length: 13 residues. CDR1 and CDR2 (germline): LNHDA, SQIVND (reference sequence). The CDR3 loop is CASSIGTMNEQFF. DNA for the CDR3: TGTGCCAGTAGTATAGGGACTATGAATGAGCAGTTCTTC.

The chain has TRBV14 and TRBJ2-1; the D is unclear. Germline CDR1 reads SGHDN; CDR2 reads FVKESK. The CDR3 consists of 14 residues. Trimming cost V 4 bases and J 4 bases, with 11 bases left between them. CDR3 nucleotides: TGTGCCAGCAGCCCCCCGGCGGCGTACAATGAGCAGTTCTTC. The encoded protein is CASSPPAAYNEQFF.

This clone was seen a handful of times. The chain has TRBV10-2 and TRBJ2-7; D not resolved. The CDR3 consists of 11 residues. The germline V and J ends were trimmed by 3 bases and 6 bases, with 6 bases remaining between them. Germline V gives CDR1 WSHSY, CDR2 SAAADI. CDR3 amino acids: CASSDGFEQYF. The DNA for the CDR3 is TGCGCCAGCAGTGATGGATTCGAGCAGTACTTC.

The V gene is TRBV29-1, the J gene TRBJ1-2; 9 bases agree with TRBD1. Germline assignment: CDR1 SQVTM and CDR2 ANQGSEA. The CDR3 loop spans 15 amino acids. J was trimmed by 4 bases and V by 4 bases; bases with no gene match: 10. The CDR3 sequence: CSVVPGQGLPYGYTF. In DNA, the CDR3 is TGCAGCGTTGTCCCGGGACAGGGCCTACCCTATGGCTACACCTTC. The full variable domain, rest sourced from reference TRBV29-1 and TRBJ1-2, is SAVISQKPSRDICQRGTSLTIQCQVDSQVTMMFWYRQQPGQSLTLIATANQGSEATYESGFVIDKFPISRPNLTFSTLTVSNMSPEDSSIYLCSVVPGQGLPYGYTFGSGTRLTVV.

The CDR3 nucleotides read TGTGCCACCAAAAGTGCGGCGAACACTGAAGCTTTCTTT. This gives the protein CATKSAANTEAFF. The rearrangement uses TRBV15 and TRBJ1-1; D remains ambiguous. Trimming stripped 7 bases from V and 1 base from J, with 10 bases between. The CDR3 has 13 amino acids. Germline V gene sequence: CDR1 LNHNV, CDR2 YYDKDF (reference sequence).

A few counts support this clone. The chain links TRBV13 to TRBJ1-1, with a weak D call TRBD1 (6 bases). Trimming removed 1 base from V and 0 bases from J, with 15 bases in between. CDR3 length equals 17 residues. In germline, CDR1 is PRHDT, CDR2 FYEKMQ (reference sequence). The CDR3 loop is CASSLAGVEGLNTEAFF. The CDR3 DNA sequence: TGTGCCAGCAGCTTAGCAGGGGTTGAGGGGCTGAACACTGAAGCTTTCTTT.

The rearrangement uses TRBV5-1 and TRBJ2-7; D may match TRBD1 or TRBD2 (5 bases each). Germline values: CDR1 SGHRS, CDR2 YFSETQ. The CDR3 runs 14 residues. The V end was cut by 4 bases, the J end by 2 bases, with 13 bases between. CDR3 amino acids: CASSKGDRTYEQYF. In DNA form, the CDR3 reads TGCGCCAGCAGCAAAGGGGACCGAACCTACGAGCAGTACTTC.

This clone was detected once. The V call is TRBV4-1, the J call TRBJ2-5; D is ambiguous. The CDR3 has 17 residues. Trimming took off 1 base at V and 1 base at J, with 16 bases between the two ends. The germline V gene has CDR1 MGHRA and CDR2 YSYEKL. CDR3 DNA: TGCGCCAGCAGCCAAGCTCAAGATCGAATTGTCCAAGAGACCCAGTACTTC. Its protein is CASSQAQDRIVQETQYF.

In this sample, this clone turned up a few times. This chain uses TRBV29-1 with TRBJ1-1, with 9 bases fitting TRBD1. CDR3 length: 11 residues. Looked up from germline, CDR1 is SQVTM and CDR2 is ANQGSEA. V lost 6 bases, J lost 11 bases, and 7 bases stayed unmatched. The CDR3, as DNA: TGCAGCGTCGCTGGACAGGGGCGGGCTTTCTTT. It specifies CSVAGQGRAFF.

The J gene is TRBJ2-1, the V gene TRBV29-1, with TRBD2 matching 9 bases. Trimming at V came to 8 bases and at J to 6 bases, leaving 11 bases not matched to a gene. Germline values: CDR1 SQVTM, CDR2 ANQGSEA. The CDR3 consists of 14 residues. CDR3 amino acids: CSKIAGGPGNEQFF. CDR3 nucleotide sequence: TGCAGCAAGATCGCGGGGGGGCCGGGCAATGAGCAGTTCTTC.

The gene calls are TRBV7-2 and TRBJ1-1; D is ambiguous. Germline-derived CDR1 and CDR2 are SGHTA and FQGNSA. Trimming removed 3 bases at V and 3 bases at J, with 11 bases between. The CDR3 consists of 14 residues. The CDR3 region has the DNA TGTGCCAGCAGCTTTGCGAATTGGGACACTGAAGCTTTCTTT. The encoded protein is CASSFANWDTEAFF.

The rearrangement links TRBV5-6 to TRBJ2-5; 8 nucleotides line up with TRBD2. Germline V gene sequence: CDR1 SGHDT, CDR2 YYEEEE. The J segment lost 5 bases and the V segment lost 2 bases, leaving 2 bases of the junction unmatched. The CDR3 covers 13 residues. CDR3 coding DNA: TGTGCCAGCAGCTTTACGGGAGGGGAGACCCAGTACTTC. As protein: CASSFTGGETQYF.

This clone was seen once. The chain couples TRBV19 to TRBJ1-5; D is unresolved. Per germline, CDR1 LNHDA and CDR2 SQIVND (reference sequence). The CDR3 has 13 amino acids. Trimming took 0 bases from V and 5 from J, leaving 5 bases between them. The CDR3 spells CASSIETDQPQHF. In DNA, the CDR3 is TGTGCCAGTAGTATAGAAACGGATCAGCCCCAGCATTTT.

This chain links TRBV7-2 with TRBJ2-1; 7 bases fit TRBD2. CDR3 size: 15 residues. Germline loops: CDR1 SGHTA, CDR2 FQGNSA. The J segment lost 1 base and the V segment lost 5 bases, leaving 5 bases of the junction unmatched. This CDR3 is CASSPGGGSYNEQFF. CDR3 DNA sequence: TGTGCCAGCAGCCCAGGCGGGGGTTCCTACAATGAGCAGTTCTTC.

This clone was counted a single time. The V call is TRBV4-3, the J call TRBJ2-5; tentatively, D is TRBD2 (6 bases). CDR3 size: 15 residues. V lost 0 bases and J lost 7, with 15 bases in between. From germline, CDR1 is LGHNA and CDR2 YSLEER. The CDR3 loop reads CASSQDREPGGTQYF. CDR3 DNA sequence: TGCGCCAGCAGCCAAGACCGGGAACCCGGGGGGACCCAGTACTTC.

The J gene is TRBJ1-1, the V gene TRBV4-3, with a possible D match to TRBD1 (5 bases). Trimming removed 2 bases at V and 5 bases at J, with 15 bases between. This CDR3 comprises 15 residues. Per the germline V gene, CDR1 is LGHNA and CDR2 is YSLEER. CDR3 coding DNA: TGCGCCAGCAGCCAAAAGAAGGGGTTTAGGACTGAAGCTTTCTTT. Amino acids: CASSQKKGFRTEAFF.

This chain connects TRBV7-9 to TRBJ1-1; D is uncertain. Germline CDR1 SEHNR, CDR2 FQNEAQ (reference sequence). The CDR3 has 13 amino acids. Trimming shortened V by 5 bases and J by 0 bases, and 7 bases separated the two germline ends. CDR3 sequence reads: CASSLPLNTEAFF. The CDR3 DNA follows: TGTGCCAGCAGCCTTCCGTTGAACACTGAAGCTTTCTTT.

This clone appeared many times. The chain recombines TRBV25-1 with TRBJ2-2; D remains unclear. Deletions cut 3 bases from V and 6 bases from J, with 5 bases between. CDR3 length equals 12 residues. Looked up from germline, CDR1 is MGHDK and CDR2 is SYGVNS. This chain's CDR3 is CASSEEPGELFF. For the CDR3, the DNA is TGTGCCAGCAGTGAGGAACCCGGGGAGCTGTTTTTT.

This clone was detected only a few times. This sequence joins TRBV2 and TRBJ2-1; 11 positions agree with TRBD2. Germline V gene lookup returns CDR1 SNHLY and CDR2 FYNNEI. CDR3 length: 15 amino acids. Germline trimming cut 6 bases from V and 6 bases from J; bases unmatched to any gene: 7. As DNA, the CDR3 is TGTGCCAGCAGACGTGGCACTAGCGGGGGCAATGAGCAGTTCTTC. It translates to CASRRGTSGGNEQFF.

This chain links TRBV30 with TRBJ2-7; no clear D gene. Germline V lookup: CDR1 GTSNPN, CDR2 SVGIG (reference sequence). CDR3 length: 12 amino acids. The V end lost 0 bases, the J end lost 5 bases, and 8 bases lay between the germline ends. The CDR3 bases are TGTGCCTGGAGTGTAGGGCCAGACGAGCAGTACTTC. The encoded protein is CAWSVGPDEQYF.

The CDR3 DNA reads as TGTGCCAGCAGCTTAGAAGATTACGGGGAGCTGTTTTTT. This codes for CASSLEDYGELFF. J is TRBJ2-2 and V is TRBV7-2, with D unresolved. The CDR3 spans 13 residues. V was shortened by 1 base and J by 7 bases, with 7 bases between the two germline ends. The germline CDR1 and CDR2 sequences are SGHTA and FQGNSA. The variable domain in full, with the rest retrieved from reference TRBV7-2 and TRBJ2-2, is GAGVSQSPSNKVTEKGKDVELRCDPISGHTALYWYRQSLGQGLEFLIYFQGNSAPDKSGLPSDRFSAERTGGSVSTLTIQRTQQEDSAVYLCASSLEDYGELFFGEGSRLTVL.

This chain joins TRBV15 and TRBJ1-1; D is unresolved. CDR1 is LNHNV and CDR2 is YYDKDF in the germline V gene (reference sequence). The CDR3 is 15 amino acids. V lost 1 base to trimming and J lost 4 bases, with 13 bases between them. The CDR3 sequence is CATSRAEGTFTEAFF. Written as DNA, the CDR3 is TGTGCCACCAGCAGAGCAGAGGGAACCTTCACTGAAGCTTTCTTT.